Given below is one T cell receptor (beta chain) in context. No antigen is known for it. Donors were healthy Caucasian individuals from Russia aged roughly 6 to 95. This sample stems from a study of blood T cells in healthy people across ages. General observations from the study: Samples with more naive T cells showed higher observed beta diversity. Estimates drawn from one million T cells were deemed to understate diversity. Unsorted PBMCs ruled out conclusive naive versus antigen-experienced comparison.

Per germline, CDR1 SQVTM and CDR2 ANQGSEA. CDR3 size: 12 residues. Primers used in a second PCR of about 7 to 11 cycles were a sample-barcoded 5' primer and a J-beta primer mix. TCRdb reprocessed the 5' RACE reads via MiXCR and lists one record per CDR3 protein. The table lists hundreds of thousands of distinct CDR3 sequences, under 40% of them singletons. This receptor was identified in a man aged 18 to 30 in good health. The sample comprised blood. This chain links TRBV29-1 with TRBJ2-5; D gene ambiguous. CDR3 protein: CSSIGMGETQYF. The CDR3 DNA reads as TGCTCTAGTATAGGGATGGGGGAGACCCAGTACTTC.